The next 19 T cell receptor delta chains were all read from a single sample in a study of gamma-delta chains in newborns, infants, children. TCRdb reprocessed the reads through CATT. The repertoire holds over 1,500 delta-chain clones, 0.9% to 1.4% seen once, with about 38% in the top ten. Sequencing was carried out using blood. These TCRs come from a child who was a newborn, infant or young child, either healthy, febrile or measles-vaccinated (not recorded which).

This clone has a handful of counts. TCRdb lists the protein of a much larger clone for this DNA, which differs at residue 5, so this is likely a read error; the protein given here is translated from the DNA itself. The chain recombines TRDV2 with TRDJ1, with D unclear. V lost 3 bases to trimming and J lost 0 bases, with 16 bases between them. Germline values: CDR1 GEAIGNYY, CDR2 EKD. CDR3 length: 16 amino acids. The CDR3 DNA reads TGTGCCTGTGACCGAGTTAGCCGGACGGACACCGATAAACTCATCTTT. Amino acids: CACDRVSRTDTDKLIF.

Concerning this clone itself: TCRdb attributes to this sequence the protein of a much larger clone, which differs from the DNA translation at residue 9; a read error is likely, and the protein displayed is translated from the DNA. The chain has TRDV1 and TRDJ1, with TRDD3 matching over 13 bases. The CDR3 runs 21 residues. The ends lost 1 base at V and 0 bases at J; junction bases unmatched: 14. Germline CDR1 reads TSWWSYY; CDR2 reads QGS. CDR3 residues: CALGERGPHWGIRCYTDKLIF. As DNA, the CDR3 is TGTGCTCTTGGGGAACGGGGACCCCACTGGGGGATACGATGCTACACCGATAAACTCATCTTT.

In regard to this clone: The translation of this DNA and the TCRdb protein of a much larger clone differ at residue 4, probably owing to a read error; the protein shown here is translated from the DNA. This rearrangement joins TRDV2 to TRDJ1; D call uncertain. Trimming pared 6 bases from V and 3 bases from J, leaving 13 bases between. The germline gives CDR1 GEAIGNYY, CDR2 EKD. The CDR3 is made up of 13 amino acids. The CDR3 protein is CACNRLGSDKLIF. Here the CDR3 DNA reads TGTGCCTGTAATCGATTAGGCTCCGATAAACTCATCTTT.

This clone was seen more than once but under ten times. The chain links TRDV2 to TRDJ2; perhaps TRDD3 as D (6 bases). The V gene's germline CDR1 is GEAIGNYY and CDR2 EKD. V lost 0 bases, J lost 2 bases, and 6 bases lay in between. The CDR3 is 14 amino acids. As DNA, the CDR3 is TGTGCCTGTGACACCTGGGGGTTGACAGCACAACTCTTCTTT. Translated: CACDTWGLTAQLFF.

This chain links TRDV2 with TRDJ2; 9 bases map to TRDD3. Germline V lookup: CDR1 GEAIGNYY, CDR2 EKD. J gave up 0 bases and V 2 bases, and 3 bases lay outside the gene matches. The CDR3 spans 16 residues. CDR3 coding DNA: TGTGCCTGTGACATACTGGGGGAAGCTTTGACAGCACAACTCTTCTTT. Amino acid sequence: CACDILGEALTAQLFF.

This clone is medium-sized in the sample. It is likely a read error: a sequence one base away is far more abundant. The chain recombines TRDV2 with TRDJ3; weak D call: TRDD3 (6 bases). There are 17 residues in the CDR3. Germline lookup yields CDR1 GEAIGNYY and CDR2 EKD. The CDR3 spells CACDTVLGSRDTRQMFF. The CDR3 DNA reads TGTGCCTGTGACACCGTACTGGGCTCCCGGGACACCCGACAGATGTTTTTC.

In its sample, this clone was seen many times. Translating this DNA gives a protein that differs at residue 13 from the TCRdb one, which belongs to a much larger clone; a read error is likely, and the protein shown is this translation. The same CDR3 is also encoded by other DNA sequences in this sample. The chain links TRDV2 to TRDJ2, with D maybe TRDD3 (6 bases). The CDR3 runs 15 residues. CDR1 and CDR2 (germline): GEAIGNYY, EKD. CDR3 DNA: TGTGCCTGTGACACCGTGGGGGCCTCGGGAGAACAACCCTTCTTT. This gives the protein CACDTVGASGEQPFF.

This clone has just a few counts. This DNA's translation differs at residue 12 from TCRdb's protein, which comes from a much larger clone; a read error is likely, and the protein shown is translated from the DNA. The rearrangement links TRDV2 to TRDJ3; 13 nucleotides match TRDD3. Germline lookup yields CDR1 GEAIGNYY and CDR2 EKD. CDR3 length: 21 amino acids. The ends lost 3 bases at V and 4 bases at J; junction bases unmatched: 14. This CDR3 is CACDSITGGYEADWDTRQMFF. Written as DNA, the CDR3 is TGTGCCTGTGACTCCATTACTGGGGGATACGAAGCGGATTGGGACACCCGACAGATGTTTTTC.

A note on this clone: This DNA translates differently at residue 13 from the TCRdb protein, which is that of a much larger clone; a read error is likely, and the protein shown is the DNA's own translation. The chain employs TRDV2 and TRDJ3; D is possibly TRDD3 (5 bases). CDR3 size: 18 residues. From germline, CDR1 is GEAIGNYY and CDR2 EKD. Here the CDR3 DNA reads TGTGCCTGTGACACCGTGATGGGGAGATCCTGGGACGCCCGACAGATGTTTTTC. This gives the protein CACDTVMGRSWDARQMFF.

This clone was seen a few times. The protein held in TCRdb is that of a much larger clone and does not match this DNA's translation at residue 10, likely because of a read error; the protein shown is translated from the DNA. The rearrangement uses TRDV3 and TRDJ1; perhaps TRDD3 as D (6 bases). From germline, CDR1 is TVYSNPD and CDR2 GDNSRS (reference sequence). V was trimmed by 3 bases and J by 10 bases, leaving 21 bases between them. This CDR3 contains 13 residues. As DNA, the CDR3 is TGTGCCTTGGCAAGCTTACTGGGCCTGAGACTCATCTTT. Translation: CALASLLGLRLIF.

A few counts support this clone. The protein given by TCRdb reflects a much larger clone and differs at residue 12 from this DNA's translation, likely from a read error; the protein shown is the DNA's translation. CDR3 protein: CACDTVGASGELLFF. The CDR3 bases are TGTGCCTGTGACACCGTGGGGGCCTCGGGAGAACTACTCTTCTTT. This rearrangement joins TRDV2 to TRDJ2; possibly TRDD3 for D (6 bases). Germline V CDR1 and CDR2: GEAIGNYY, EKD. The CDR3 has 15 amino acids. V lost 0 bases, J lost 13 bases, and 20 bases lay in between.

In its sample, this clone was seen a few times. A far larger clone is one base from this, pointing to a likely read error. The same CDR3 arises from other DNA sequences in this sample as well. As DNA, the CDR3 is TGTGCCTGCGAAGGATTGGGGGTAAAGAGGGACACCGATAAACTCATCTTT. It encodes CACEGLGVKRDTDKLIF. This rearrangement joins TRDV2 to TRDJ1; the D gene is possibly TRDD3 (6 bases). V lost 7 bases and J 0 bases, leaving 23 bases between the germline ends. Looked up from germline, CDR1 is GEAIGNYY and CDR2 is EKD. This CDR3 spans 17 amino acids.

This clone was counted a few times. TCRdb shows a much larger clone's protein in place of this DNA's translation, and the two differ at residue 15, likely through a read error; the protein shown is translated from the DNA. The V and J genes are TRDV2 and TRDJ3; 12 bases are a match to TRDD3. The CDR3 has 18 residues. Germline V gene lookup returns CDR1 GEAIGNYY and CDR2 EKD. The CDR3 region is CACDILGDTAWDTRLMFF. DNA for the CDR3: TGTGCCTGTGACATACTGGGGGATACAGCTTGGGACACCCGACTGATGTTTTTC.

To note about this clone: Since a far larger clone is one base different, this is likely a read error. Other DNA sequences of this sample code for an identical CDR3. The chain is built from TRDV2 and TRDJ1; D ambiguous. CDR3 length equals 18 residues. V lost 3 bases, J lost 0 bases, and 22 bases lay in between. The germline V gene has CDR1 GEAIGNYY and CDR2 EKD. The CDR3 DNA reads TGTGCCTGTGACCCCGTGGGCAGTTCTGAAGGGAACACCGATAAACTCATCTTT. As protein: CACDPVGSSEGNTDKLIF.

This clone occurred a few times. A read error likely explains this, since a far larger clone differs by one base. The same CDR3 is also encoded by other DNA sequences in this sample. V gene TRDV2 combines with J gene TRDJ1, with 8 bases that match TRDD3. The CDR3 sequence is 17 residues long. Germline V gene sequence: CDR1 GEAIGNYY, CDR2 EKD. For the CDR3, the DNA is TGTGCCTGTGACGAAGTACTGGGGGCCCCGTACACCGATAAGCTCATCTTT. It specifies CACDEVLGAPYTDKLIF.

The table lists this clone with a few counts. The TCRdb protein, from a much larger clone, departs from this DNA's translation at residue 17, likely by read error; the protein shown derives from the DNA. The chain has TRDV2 and TRDJ3; 8 bases line up with TRDD3. This CDR3 has 20 amino acids. The germline V gene encodes CDR1 GEAIGNYY and CDR2 EKD. The CDR3 protein is CACDTLLLGASSWDTRKMFF. As DNA, the CDR3 is TGCGCCTGTGACACCCTCTTACTGGGGGCTAGCTCCTGGGACACCCGAAAGATGTTTTTC.

This clone was observed a few times. The protein TCRdb lists belongs to a much larger clone and differs from this DNA's translation at residue 11, which points to a read error; the protein shown is made from the DNA. DNA of the CDR3: TGCGCCTGTGACACCGTACTGGGGGACAGCTTCTGGGACACCCGACAGATGTTTTTC. Its protein is CACDTVLGDSFWDTRQMFF. The chain uses TRDV2 and TRDJ3, with 9 nucleotides matching TRDD3. The CDR3 is 19 residues long. Germline CDR1 is GEAIGNYY and CDR2 is EKD.

Of note for this clone: A read error likely explains why the TCRdb protein, taken from a much larger clone, differs from this DNA's translation at residue 15; the protein shown is translated from the DNA. The rearrangement joins TRDV2 to TRDJ3; 8 nucleotides line up with TRDD3. CDR1 and CDR2 from the germline V gene are GEAIGNYY and EKD. This CDR3 spans 20 amino acids. The CDR3 sequence is CACDTLLLGASSWDARQMFF. The CDR3, as DNA: TGTGCCTGTGACACCCTCTTACTGGGGGCTAGCTCCTGGGACGCCCGACAGATGTTTTTC.

As regards this clone: A far larger clone differs by one base, so this is likely a read error. The sample carries other DNA sequences with the same CDR3. This chain joins TRDV2 and TRDJ1; D ambiguous. The CDR3 totals 13 residues. From germline, CDR1 is GEAIGNYY and CDR2 EKD. The ends were cut back, 4 bases at V and 3 bases at J, with 11 bases in the middle. CDR3 DNA: TGTGCCTGTGATCGACTAGGCTCCGATAAACTCATCTTT. This encodes CACDRLGSDKLIF.